The 11 T cell receptor beta chains below come from one sample, sequenced in a study of blood T cells in healthy people across ages. A J-beta primer mix and a sample-barcoded 5' primer were used in a second PCR of about 7 to 12 cycles. MiXCR was run by TCRdb on the 5' RACE reads, yielding one entry per CDR3 protein. The sample holds around 1,600,000 distinct CDR3 sequences, 35% to 45% seen once. The sample comprised blood. The source is a woman aged 18-30 years in good health.

The chain employs TRBV20-1 and TRBJ2-1, with TRBD2 matching 7 bases. The CDR3 spans 15 residues. Unmatched junction bases numbered 13, after V lost 7 bases and J lost 4 bases. The germline V gene has CDR1 DFQATT and CDR2 SNEGSKA (reference sequence). The CDR3 region is CSGTRVLATYNEQFF. The CDR3 DNA is TGCAGTGGGACTAGGGTCCTAGCGACATACAATGAGCAGTTCTTC.

The gene calls are TRBV7-6 and TRBJ1-4, with a weak D call TRBD1 (6 bases). There are 15 residues in the CDR3. Germline V lookup: CDR1 SGHVS, CDR2 FNYEAQ. V shed 6 bases and J shed 7 bases, with 18 bases lying between them. CDR3 residues: CASRRIQDRSEKLFF. In DNA form, the CDR3 reads TGTGCCAGCAGAAGGATTCAAGACAGGAGTGAAAAACTGTTTTTT.

The V call is TRBV4-1, the J call TRBJ1-5, with D uncertain. This CDR3 has 15 amino acids. In germline, CDR1 is MGHRA, CDR2 YSYEKL. V shed 2 bases and J shed 0 bases, with 8 bases lying between them. CDR3 sequence (DNA): TGCGCCAGCAGCCAATGGACTTTTAGCAATCAGCCCCAGCATTTT. Amino acid sequence: CASSQWTFSNQPQHF.

The V gene is TRBV28, the J gene TRBJ1-2; unclear D gene. The CDR3 is 14 residues long. In germline, CDR1 is MDHEN, CDR2 SYDVKM. V lost 7 bases and J lost 8, with 20 bases in between. The CDR3 coding sequence is TGTGCCAGCAATGGAAGCGGCCGCCTAAGCGGCTACACCTTC. This translates into CASNGSGRLSGYTF.

There are a few counts of this clonotype. The rearrangement uses TRBV27 and TRBJ2-1; 16 nucleotides agree with TRBD2. The germline gives CDR1 MNHEY, CDR2 SMNVEV (reference sequence). CDR3 length equals 18 residues. J was trimmed by 8 bases and V by 3 bases; bases with no gene match: 10. CDR3 in DNA: TGTGCCAGCAGTTTGGGACTAGCGGGAGGGCCCCAATATCATGAGCAGTTCTTC. It yields the protein CASSLGLAGGPQYHEQFF.

This clonotype has a handful of counts. The gene calls are TRBV13 and TRBJ2-5, with 10 bases lining up with TRBD1. The ends lost 5 bases at V and 5 bases at J; junction bases unmatched: 8. Germline V CDR1 and CDR2: PRHDT, FYEKMQ (reference sequence). The CDR3 is 15 residues long. The CDR3 reads CASSQPGQGSETQYF. CDR3 nucleotides: TGTGCCAGCAGCCAACCGGGACAGGGGTCGGAGACCCAGTACTTC.

The chain links TRBV4-3 to TRBJ1-2; D uncertain. Looked up from germline, CDR1 is LGHNA and CDR2 is YSLEER. The CDR3 is 14 amino acids. Trimming pared 0 bases from V and 4 bases from J, leaving 9 bases between. CDR3 protein: CASSQDAGFYGYTF. CDR3 nucleotide sequence: TGCGCCAGCAGCCAAGATGCAGGATTCTATGGCTACACCTTC.

A few counts support this clonotype. This chain links TRBV7-9 with TRBJ1-1; maybe TRBD1 (6 bases). Trimming left V 0 bases short and J 0 bases short, with 20 bases between. Germline V lookup: CDR1 SEHNR, CDR2 FQNEAQ (reference sequence). There are 19 residues in the CDR3. The CDR3 nucleotides read TGTGCCAGCAGCTTAGCGCGTTCAGGGGCTCCCCTCATGAACACTGAAGCTTTCTTT. Translating it yields CASSLARSGAPLMNTEAFF.

The chain links TRBV6-5 to TRBJ2-7; TRBD2 aligns across 13 bases. CDR3 length: 15 residues. With V trimmed by 6 bases and J by 6 bases, 8 bases remained unmatched. Germline values: CDR1 MNHEY, CDR2 SVGAGI. The CDR3 protein is CASRQGLAGVGEQYF. The CDR3 DNA is TGTGCCAGCAGACAAGGACTAGCGGGGGTTGGCGAGCAGTACTTC.

Comments on this clonotype: Mismatch with germline at one junction end may stem from a read error. This sequence joins TRBV7-2 and TRBJ2-1, with unresolved D. CDR3 length: 13 amino acids. Germline values: CDR1 SGHTA, CDR2 FQGNSA. CDR3 sequence (DNA): TGTGCCGGCAGCTTTGGCAGATACAATGAGCAGTTCTTC. It is translated as CAGSFGRYNEQFF.

V is TRBV7-2 and J is TRBJ2-3; no firm D call. V was trimmed by 4 bases and J by 6 bases, leaving 11 bases between them. CDR3 length: 13 residues. Germline lookup yields CDR1 SGHTA and CDR2 FQGNSA. In DNA, the CDR3 is TGTGCCAGCAGCTACCGATCGGAGGATACGCAGTATTTT. Translating gives CASSYRSEDTQYF. Using reference TRBV7-2 and TRBJ2-3 for the parts outside the CDR3, the full variable domain is GAGVSQSPSNKVTEKGKDVELRCDPISGHTALYWYRQSLGQGLEFLIYFQGNSAPDKSGLPSDRFSAERTGGSVSTLTIQRTQQEDSAVYLCASSYRSEDTQYFGPGTRLTVL.